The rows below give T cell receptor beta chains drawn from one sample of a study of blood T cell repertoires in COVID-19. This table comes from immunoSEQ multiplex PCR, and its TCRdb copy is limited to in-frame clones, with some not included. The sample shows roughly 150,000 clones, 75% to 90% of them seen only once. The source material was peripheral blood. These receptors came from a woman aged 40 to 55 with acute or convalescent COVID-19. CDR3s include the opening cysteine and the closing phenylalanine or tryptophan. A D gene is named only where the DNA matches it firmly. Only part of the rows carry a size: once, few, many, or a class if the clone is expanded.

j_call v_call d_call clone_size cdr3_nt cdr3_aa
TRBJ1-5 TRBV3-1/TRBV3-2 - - TGTGCCAGCAGCCCCACAGAGGGCGAGGGTCAGCCCCAGCATTTT CASSPTEGEGQPQHF
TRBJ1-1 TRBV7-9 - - TGTGCCAGCTCGTGGCGAGGCACTGAAGCTTTCTTT CASSWRGTEAFF
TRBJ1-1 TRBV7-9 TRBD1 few TGTGCCAGCAGCCCCGCCCGTCCCGGGACAGTCGCTTTCTTT CASSPARPGTVAFF
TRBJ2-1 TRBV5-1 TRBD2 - TGCGCCAGCAGCCTAGACAGATTAGCGGGGGGAGAGGAGCAGTTCTTC CASSLDRLAGGEEQFF
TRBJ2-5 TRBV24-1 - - TGTGCCACCAGTAATGAGGGAAAGACCCAGTACTTC CATSNEGKTQYF
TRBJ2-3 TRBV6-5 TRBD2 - TGTGCCAGCAAGTATCAGCGGGGGGACACAGATACGCAGTATTTT CASKYQRGDTDTQYF
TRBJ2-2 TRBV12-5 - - TGTGCTAGTGCCTTGCTACTTTTCACCGGGGAGCTGTTTTTT CASALLLFTGELFF
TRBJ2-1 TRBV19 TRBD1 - TGTGCCAGTAGTACCCATCGACAGGGTATGCGGTTCTTC CASSTHRQGMRFF
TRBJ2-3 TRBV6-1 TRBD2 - TGTGCCAGCAGTGAAGATAGGCTAGCGGGCACAGATACGCAGTATTTT CASSEDRLAGTDTQYF
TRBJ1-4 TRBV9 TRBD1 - TGTGCCAGCAGTGCCGGGACAGGGGTAGAAAAACTGTTTTTT CASSAGTGVEKLFF
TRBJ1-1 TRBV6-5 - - TGTGCCACCCGAAGGGGTCAGAACACTGAAGCTTTCTTT CATRRGQNTEAFF
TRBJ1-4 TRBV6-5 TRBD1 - TGTGCCAGCAGCCGGACAGGGACAGTAGAAAAACTGTTTTTT CASSRTGTVEKLFF
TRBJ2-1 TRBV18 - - TGTGCCAGCTCACCATTACAGCTCGACTACAATGAGCAGTTCTTC CASSPLQLDYNEQFF
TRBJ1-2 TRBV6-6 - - TGTGCCAGCAGTTACACCAGGGAATCGGATGGCTACACCTTC CASSYTRESDGYTF
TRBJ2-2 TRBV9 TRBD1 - TGTGCCAGCAGCGGGGGGACAGGGGTATTAACCGGGGAGCTGTTTTTT CASSGGTGVLTGELFF
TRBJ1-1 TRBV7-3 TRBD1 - TGTGCCAGCAGCTTACAAGGGACAGGTTGGGATGAAGCTTTCTTT CASSLQGTGWDEAFF
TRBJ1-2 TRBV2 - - TGTGCCAGCAGACCGGGATCAAACTATGGCTACACCTTC CASRPGSNYGYTF
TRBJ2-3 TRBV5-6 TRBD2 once TGTGCCAGCAGCAAAGGGACTAGCGGGAGGCTAGGTTCAGATACGCAGTATTTT CASSKGTSGRLGSDTQYF
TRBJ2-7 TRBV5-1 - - TGCGCCAGCAGCTTCGGACAGTATGATTACGAGCAGTACTTC CASSFGQYDYEQYF
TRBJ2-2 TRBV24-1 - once TGTGCCACCAGTAAGGGGGATTTGAACACCGGGGAGCTGTTTTTT CATSKGDLNTGELFF
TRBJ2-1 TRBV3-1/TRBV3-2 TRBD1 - TGTGCCAGCAGCCAAGATCTAGGACAGGGGGCGACTGAGCAGTTCTTC CASSQDLGQGATEQFF
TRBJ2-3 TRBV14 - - TGTGCCAGCAGCCAAGGGTTGAGAGATACGCAGTATTTT CASSQGLRDTQYF
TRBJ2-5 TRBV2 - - TGTGCCAGCAGTGAAGCAACTTCCGGCCGGAGGGGAGAGACCCAGTACTTC CASSEATSGRRGETQYF
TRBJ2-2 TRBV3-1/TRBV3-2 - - TGTGCCAGCAGCCAGGGAGTAGTAGCCGGGGAGCTGTTTTTT CASSQGVVAGELFF
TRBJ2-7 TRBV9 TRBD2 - TGTGCCAGCAGCATAGCGGGAGGTTTGGCCGAGCAGTACTTC CASSIAGGLAEQYF
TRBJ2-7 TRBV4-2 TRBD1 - TGTGCCAGCAGCCGGGGGACAGCATCCTACGAGCAGTACTTC CASSRGTASYEQYF
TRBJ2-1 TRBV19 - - TGTGCCAGTAGCGTCGAGGCGTGGGTCCACAATGAGCAGTTCTTC CASSVEAWVHNEQFF